These 21 T cell receptor beta chains came from one sample sequenced in a study of prognosis after radiotherapy for stage I lung cancer. Two-round multiplex PCR, the amplification method, yielded TCR beta CDR3 from genomic DNA. Primers were specific to each TRBV and TRBJ gene in first-round PCR. One entry per CDR3 protein, called by TCRdb with MiXCR from the multiplex PCR reads. The sample records some 34,000 distinct CDR3 sequences, nearly 35% being singletons. Sequenced material: PBMCs, taken before or after stereotactic body radiation therapy (not recorded which). The receptors were sampled from a donor over 45 with non-small cell lung cancer.

This chain connects TRBV20-1 to TRBJ1-2; D gene uncertain. Trimming removed 6 bases at V and 9 bases at J, with 17 bases between. This CDR3 comprises 12 residues. Germline-derived CDR1 and CDR2 are DFQATT and SNEGSKA (reference sequence). The DNA for the CDR3 is TGCAGTGCCGAGGAGGACGGATCGAGCTACACCTTC. Its translation is CSAEEDGSSYTF.

The chain joins TRBV29-1 to TRBJ1-1; unclear D gene. Germline-derived CDR1 and CDR2 are SQVTM and ANQGSEA. The V end was cut by 1 base, the J end by 7 bases, with 16 bases between. The CDR3 consists of 14 residues. CDR3 loop: CSVEGRDKVVEAFF. In nucleotides, the CDR3 is TGCAGCGTTGAAGGCAGAGACAAGGTCGTTGAAGCTTTCTTT. The whole variable domain, filled in from reference TRBV29-1 and TRBJ1-1, reads SAVISQKPSRDICQRGTSLTIQCQVDSQVTMMFWYRQQPGQSLTLIATANQGSEATYESGFVIDKFPISRPNLTFSTLTVSNMSPEDSSIYLCSVEGRDKVVEAFFGQGTRLTVV.

This clonotype was observed many times. The V gene is TRBV5-6, the J gene TRBJ1-1, with D perhaps matching TRBD1 (6 bases). The CDR3 runs to 12 residues. V lost 4 bases and J 6 bases, leaving 10 bases between the germline ends. CDR1 SGHDT and CDR2 YYEEEE come from the germline V gene. The CDR3, as DNA: TGTGCCAGCAGCCTACAGGGCCCTGAAGCTTTCTTT. As protein: CASSLQGPEAFF.

This clonotype was seen more than once but under ten times. The rearrangement links TRBV28 to TRBJ1-3, with 9 bases that match TRBD1. Germline V gene lookup returns CDR1 MDHEN and CDR2 SYDVKM. The J segment lost 2 bases and the V segment lost 2 bases, leaving 4 bases of the junction unmatched. CDR3 length equals 16 residues. The CDR3, as DNA: TGTGCCAGCAGTTTAGAGGGACAGGGTGCTGGAAACACCATATATTTT. As protein: CASSLEGQGAGNTIYF.

As concerns this clonotype: A much larger clone differs by one base, so this may be a read error. The chain joins TRBV29-1 to TRBJ1-1, with D possibly being TRBD1 (5 bases). CDR1 and CDR2 from the germline V gene are SQVTM and ANQGSEA. The CDR3 loop spans 13 amino acids. CDR3 coding DNA: TGCAGCGTTTCCGGGACGGAGAACACTGAATCTTTCTTT. Its translation is CSVSGTENTESFF. Full variable domain (remainder filled in from reference TRBV29-1 and TRBJ1-1): SAVISQKPSRDICQRGTSLTIQCQVDSQVTMMFWYRQQPGQSLTLIATANQGSEATYESGFVIDKFPISRPNLTFSTLTVSNMSPEDSSIYLCSVSGTENTESFFGQGTRLTVV.

Details on this clonotype: A far larger clone is only one base removed, so a read error is likely. This chain connects TRBV27 to TRBJ1-6; the match to TRBD1 covers 7 bases. CDR3 length: 18 amino acids. V lost 0 bases to trimming and J lost 0 bases; unmatched junction nucleotides: 5. Per the germline V gene, CDR1 is MNHEY and CDR2 is SMNVEV (reference sequence). The CDR3 DNA is TGTGCCAGCAGTTTATCGCAGGGGGGAAACTCCTATAATTCACCCCTCCACTTT. This encodes CASSLSQGGNSYNSPLHF.

This clonotype was recorded many times. The chain carries TRBV20-1 and TRBJ2-7; 7 nucleotides align to TRBD1. Unmatched junction bases numbered 7, after V lost 4 bases and J lost 1 base. Germline V lookup: CDR1 DFQATT, CDR2 SNEGSKA (reference sequence). CDR3 length equals 14 residues. CDR3 DNA: TGCAGTGCTAACTACAGGGGCCAGTCCTACGAGCAGTACTTC. Translation: CSANYRGQSYEQYF.

This chain connects TRBV12-3 or TRBV12-4 to TRBJ1-2; D gene unclear. The CDR3 is 12 residues long. V was shortened by 5 bases and J by 8 bases, with 12 bases between the two germline ends. The CDR3 spells CASSLRRVGYTF. DNA of the CDR3: TGTGCCAGCAGTCTCCGAAGAGTCGGCTACACCTTC.

This clonotype has only a few counts. This rearrangement joins TRBV6-2 or TRBV6-3 to TRBJ1-3; TRBD1 is a possible D gene (6 bases). Trimming removed 5 bases from V and 4 bases from J, with 12 bases in between. This CDR3 is 14 amino acids long. CDR1 is MNHEY and CDR2 is SVGEGT in the germline V gene. CDR3 sequence: CASSERGAGNTIYF. CDR3 nucleotides: TGTGCCAGCAGTGAACGGGGGGCAGGAAACACCATATATTTT.

As concerns this clonotype: This may come from a read error, since a much larger clone is one base off. The chain uses TRBV6-4 and TRBJ2-2; tentatively, D is TRBD1 (6 bases). Germline-derived CDR1 and CDR2 are MRHNA and SNTAGT. The length of the CDR3 is 14 residues. As DNA, the CDR3 is TGTGCCAGCCCTTGGACAGTTAACACCAGGGAGCTGTTTTTT. Its protein is CASPWTVNTRELFF.

This clonotype was detected many times. This rearrangement joins TRBV7-3 to TRBJ2-1; TRBD1 agrees at 7 bases. CDR3 length: 15 amino acids. V lost 2 bases to trimming and J lost 2 bases; unmatched junction nucleotides: 3. CDR1 is SGHTA, CDR2 FQGTGA, per germline. CDR3 coding DNA: TGTGCCAGCAGCTTAGTCGGGACAGCCTACAATGAGCAGTTCTTC. As protein: CASSLVGTAYNEQFF.

On this clonotype: Only one base separates this from a far larger clonotype, so it likely reflects a read error. The chain joins TRBV6-2 or TRBV6-3 to TRBJ1-6; D is uncertain. V lost 5 bases and J 10 bases, leaving 15 bases between the germline ends. Germline assignment: CDR1 MNHEY and CDR2 SVGEGT. The CDR3 is 14 residues long. The CDR3 sequence is CASSESPQLSPLHF. CDR3 in DNA: TGTGCCAGCAGTGAATCGCCTCAGCTCTCACCCCTCCACTTT.

This clonotype has a count of ten or more. V is TRBV6-4 and J is TRBJ1-1; 10 nucleotides line up with TRBD1. Trimming cost V 5 bases and J 1 base; bases outside gene matches: 4. Germline CDR1 and CDR2: MRHNA and SNTAGT. The CDR3 is made up of 15 amino acids. CDR3 amino acids: CASSLTGGANTEAFF. In nucleotides, the CDR3 is TGTGCCAGCAGTCTGACAGGGGGCGCGAACACTGAAGCTTTCTTT.

In this sample, this clonotype turned up a few times. This may be a read error, as it is one base from a much larger clone. The chain links TRBV14 to TRBJ1-2; weak D call: TRBD1 (5 bases). Per germline, CDR1 SGHDN and CDR2 FVKESK. CDR3 size: 13 residues. The germline V and J ends were trimmed by 4 bases and 5 bases, with 11 bases remaining between them. CDR3 amino acids: CASSLDKAYGYTF. Written as DNA, the CDR3 is TGTGCCAGCAGCCTGGACAAGGCATATGGCTACACCTTC.

In this sample, this clonotype is medium-sized (0.01 to 0.1%). This chain connects TRBV15 to TRBJ2-1; 8 nucleotides match TRBD2. V dropped 3 bases and J dropped 4; count of bases not matched to a gene: 5. The CDR3 is 15 residues long. From germline, CDR1 is LNHNV and CDR2 YYDKDF (reference sequence). CDR3 nucleotides: TGTGCCACCAGCAGGCCGGGGGGGAATTACAATGAGCAGTTCTTC. The encoded protein is CATSRPGGNYNEQFF.

Points on this clonotype: At one end the junction does not follow the germline gene, possibly because of a read error. The chain is built from TRBV12-3 or TRBV12-4 and TRBJ1-1; D uncertain. The CDR3 has 13 residues. The chain's CDR3 is CANSFGPNTESFF. The CDR3 DNA reads as TGTGCCAACAGTTTCGGGCCGAACACTGAATCTTTCTTT.

This clonotype was recorded many times. CDR3 bases: TGCAGTGCTAGAGAGGCTAGCGGGAGGCCGGTGGATACGCAGTATTTT. It encodes CSAREASGRPVDTQYF. This chain links TRBV20-1 with TRBJ2-3; 11 positions match TRBD2. The V and J ends lost 0 bases and 6 bases, in that order; junction bases with no gene match: 8. The CDR3 has 16 amino acids. Germline-derived CDR1 and CDR2 are DFQATT and SNEGSKA (reference sequence).

This clonotype was counted many times. The CDR3 nucleotides are TGCGCCAGCAGCCCCACGAGTCTAGCGGGAGGGGGCCGAGATACGCAGTATTTT. As protein: CASSPTSLAGGGRDTQYF. This rearrangement joins TRBV5-1 to TRBJ2-3; 12 nucleotides line up with TRBD2. Looked up from germline, CDR1 is SGHRS and CDR2 is YFSETQ. The CDR3 runs to 18 residues. Trimming at V came to 4 bases and at J to 5 bases, leaving 14 bases not matched to a gene.

The V gene is TRBV11-3, the J gene TRBJ2-1; 8 nucleotides match TRBD2. The DNA end is more similar to TRBJ2-5, so the J call may be wrong. The CDR3 is 15 residues long. Germline V lookup: CDR1 SGHNT, CDR2 YENEEA. This CDR3 is CASSPVLAVQETQYF. The CDR3, as DNA: TGTGCCAGCAGCCCCGTACTAGCGGTCCAAGAGACCCAGTACTTC.

This clonotype was seen at least ten times. The chain combines TRBV19 with TRBJ1-1; unclear D gene. The CDR3 is 11 amino acids. Germline assignment: CDR1 LNHDA and CDR2 SQIVND (reference sequence). The V gene lost 7 bases and the J gene lost 0 bases, with 3 bases spanning the gap. The CDR3 sequence is CASNVNTEAFF. In DNA form, the CDR3 reads TGTGCCAGTAATGTGAACACTGAAGCTTTCTTT.

V and J are TRBV5-1 and TRBJ1-5; a possible D gene is TRBD1 (6 bases). Germline V gene sequence: CDR1 SGHRS, CDR2 YFSETQ. Trimming cost V 3 bases and J 4 bases, with 14 bases left between them. The CDR3 is 15 residues long. This chain's CDR3 is CASSSRGSRNQPQHF. The DNA for the CDR3 is TGCGCCAGCAGCTCCAGGGGTTCGAGAAATCAGCCCCAGCATTTT. Full variable domain (outside the CDR3, taken from reference TRBV5-1 and TRBJ1-5): KAGVTQTPRYLIKTRGQQVTLSCSPISGHRSVSWYQQTPGQGLQFLFEYFSETQRNKGNFPGRFSGRQFSNSRSEMNVSTLELGDSALYLCASSSRGSRNQPQHFGDGTRLSIL.